What follows describes a single T cell receptor beta chain. RNA was extracted from bulk tissue without any cell sorting. Distant lung tissue was collected more than 3 cm away from the tumor edge. TCRbeta libraries were built with three rounds of nested PCR, modified from ARM-PCR. TCRdb re-analysed the multiplex PCR reads in MiXCR, keeping a single row per CDR3 protein. The sample lists 85,000 or so distinct CDR3 sequences, about 77% seen once, with about a fifth in the top ten. This specimen comes from a study of tumor and adjacent non-tumor tissue in lung cancer. Germline-derived CDR1 and CDR2 are MNHNS and SASEGT. The CDR3 is made up of 15 amino acids. V dropped 6 bases and J dropped 12 bases, with 24 bases sitting between them.

This clonotype was obtained from a woman aged 45-59 years with non-small cell lung cancer. J is TRBJ2-4 and V is TRBV6-1; D tentatively reads TRBD1 or TRBD2 (5 bases each). The sequencing input was distant non-tumor lung tissue. CDR3 sequence: CASSQLQGQEDNQYF. In DNA, the CDR3 is TGTGCCAGCAGCCAGTTGCAGGGCCAGGAGGACAATCAGTACTTC.